The clone carrying this TCR beta chain was detected a few times. The CDR3 extends over 15 amino acids. J gave up 1 base and V 5 bases, and 5 bases lay outside the gene matches. CDR1 MDHEN and CDR2 SYDVKM come from the germline V gene. Sequencing used immunoSEQ multiplex PCR; TCRdb keeps in-frame clones, though not all of them. The sample holds tens of thousands of clones, around 90% seen once. The source of the sample is a study of T cell changes during pregnancy in multiple sclerosis. The TCR comes from a female donor in good health, enrolled as a control in a pregnancy study. The chain is built from TRBV28 and TRBJ2-7; 10 bases are shared with TRBD1. This specimen consisted of peripheral blood, obtained after pregnancy. CDR3 amino acids: CASSPTGGHSYEQYF. Written as DNA, the CDR3 is TGTGCCAGCAGTCCGACAGGGGGCCATTCCTACGAGCAGTACTTC.